A single sample is the source of the 27 T cell receptor beta chains below, sequenced in a study of OX40 agonist ivuxolimab in advanced cancers. Measured with immunoSEQ multiplex PCR; TCRdb has only the in-frame clones, and not every one. Of roughly 40,000 clones listed, roughly 88% are singletons. The sample here was CD4+ or CD8+ T cells sorted from blood, taken in a trial of the OX40 agonist ivuxolimab. The receptors here all came from an adult with an advanced solid tumor such as melanoma, head and neck, liver or kidney cancer.

The chain uses TRBV19 and TRBJ2-5; weak D call: TRBD2 (6 bases). This CDR3 spans 15 amino acids. The germline V gene has CDR1 LNHDA and CDR2 SQIVND (reference sequence). With 5 bases removed from V and 7 bases from J, the gap between germline ends came to 20 bases. The CDR3 DNA reads TGTGCCAGTAGTTCCCGGGCCGGGAGCGGCGGGACCCAGTACTTC. Its protein product is CASSSRAGSGGTQYF.

The chain recombines TRBV29-1 with TRBJ1-1; perhaps TRBD1 as D (5 bases). Germline V gene data show CDR1 as SQVTM and CDR2 as ANQGSEA. The V end was cut by 7 bases, the J end by 3 bases, with 18 bases between. This CDR3 comprises 14 residues. CDR3 in amino acids: CSAERGLSDTEAFF. The CDR3 nucleotides read TGCAGCGCCGAGCGGGGGTTATCGGACACTGAAGCTTTCTTT. The full variable domain, its missing parts supplied by reference TRBV29-1 and TRBJ1-1, is SAVISQKPSRDICQRGTSLTIQCQVDSQVTMMFWYRQQPGQSLTLIATANQGSEATYESGFVIDKFPISRPNLTFSTLTVSNMSPEDSSIYLCSAERGLSDTEAFFGQGTRLTVV.

This chain links TRBV5-6 with TRBJ1-4; TRBD1 might be the D (5 bases). The V gene lost 4 bases and the J gene lost 7 bases, with 14 bases spanning the gap. Germline values: CDR1 SGHDT, CDR2 YYEEEE. The CDR3 covers 14 residues. CDR3 protein: CASSPAGAGEKLFF. CDR3 nucleotide sequence: TGTGCCAGCAGCCCGGCCGGGGCCGGTGAAAAACTGTTTTTT.

This clone was counted only a few times. This sequence joins TRBV19 and TRBJ1-1; D is undetermined. Trimming took 5 bases from V and 6 from J, leaving 10 bases between them. The CDR3 runs to 12 residues. Germline CDR1 LNHDA, CDR2 SQIVND (reference sequence). The CDR3 coding sequence is TGTGCCAGTAGTCCCGGCTACGCTGAAGCTTTCTTT. Its translation: CASSPGYAEAFF.

This clone was seen only a few times. The genes are TRBV9 and TRBJ2-1; D is ambiguous. Trimming took off 0 bases at V and 0 bases at J, with 7 bases between the two ends. CDR3 size: 15 residues. CDR1 is SGDLS and CDR2 is YYNGEE in the germline V gene. DNA for the CDR3: TGTGCCAGCAGCGTAGTTCCTGGCTCCTACAATGAGCAGTTCTTC. This encodes CASSVVPGSYNEQFF.

The chain combines TRBV6-1 with TRBJ2-3, with TRBD2 as a possible D gene (6 bases). The germline V gene has CDR1 MNHNS and CDR2 SASEGT. The CDR3 sequence is 17 residues long. V lost 4 bases, J lost 4 bases, and 21 bases lay in between. The CDR3 coding sequence is TGTGCCAGCAGTGGCCACCAGACTAGTTTGTTGTCAGATACGCAGTATTTT. Translating gives CASSGHQTSLLSDTQYF.

The V gene is TRBV4-1, the J gene TRBJ2-3, with 8 bases identical to TRBD2. J was trimmed by 0 bases and V by 0 bases; bases with no gene match: 5. The CDR3 sequence is 17 residues long. Germline assignment: CDR1 MGHRA and CDR2 YSYEKL. CDR3 protein: CASSQERLAGSTDTQYF. The CDR3, as DNA: TGCGCCAGCAGCCAAGAGAGGCTAGCGGGTAGCACAGATACGCAGTATTTT.

The J gene is TRBJ2-5, the V gene TRBV18; 9 bases are shared with TRBD1. The J call may be in error: the DNA end matches TRBJ2-7 better. Germline V gene sequence: CDR1 KGHSH, CDR2 LQKENI. There are 15 residues in the CDR3. The CDR3 spells CASSLRDRATYEQYF. The CDR3 coding sequence is TGTGCCAGCTCACTCCGGGACAGGGCAACCTACGAGCAGTACTTC.

The chain joins TRBV20-1 to TRBJ2-3; no definite D call. V dropped 3 bases and J dropped 4 bases, with 5 bases sitting between them. This CDR3 is 11 amino acids long. Per the germline V gene, CDR1 is DFQATT and CDR2 is SNEGSKA (reference sequence). CDR3 DNA sequence: TGCAGTGCTAGCCGGGCAGATACGCAGTATTTT. Amino acid sequence: CSASRADTQYF.

The chain has TRBV5-1 and TRBJ2-1; TRBD2 matches 11 bases. In germline, CDR1 is SGHRS, CDR2 YFSETQ. Trimming cost V 5 bases and J 2 bases; bases outside gene matches: 6. The CDR3 covers 16 residues. The CDR3: CASRPTSGSAYNEQFF. The CDR3 DNA is TGCGCCAGCAGACCTACTAGCGGGAGTGCCTACAATGAGCAGTTCTTC.

The chain has TRBV6-6 and TRBJ1-1, with 9 positions matching TRBD1. The CDR3 is made up of 15 amino acids. V shed 4 bases and J 4 bases; nucleotides not matched to a gene: 7. Germline V gene sequence: CDR1 MNHNY, CDR2 SVGAGI (reference sequence). The CDR3 reads CASSSQQGAGTEAFF. DNA of the CDR3: TGTGCCAGCAGTTCGCAACAGGGGGCCGGCACTGAAGCTTTCTTT.

The V gene is TRBV15, the J gene TRBJ2-3; D gene unclear. Germline values: CDR1 LNHNV, CDR2 YYDKDF (reference sequence). V was pared by 3 bases and J by 1 base, with 11 bases between. This CDR3 is built from 15 residues. The CDR3 sequence is CATSSLLGRTDTQYF. The CDR3 DNA sequence: TGTGCCACCAGCAGTCTCCTAGGACGCACAGATACGCAGTATTTT.

In DNA, the CDR3 is TGTGCCAGCTCACGGGGCATGGGATCCTACGAGCAGTACTTC. This translates into CASSRGMGSYEQYF. The rearrangement uses TRBV6-6 and TRBJ2-7, with D tentatively TRBD1 or TRBD2 (5 bases each). Trimming removed 8 bases from V and 1 base from J, with 15 bases in between. The CDR3 is made up of 14 amino acids. CDR1 is MNHNY, CDR2 SVGAGI, per germline (reference sequence).

The rearrangement joins TRBV18 to TRBJ2-2, with 7 bases matching TRBD2. The ends lost 1 base at V and 5 bases at J; junction bases unmatched: 7. This CDR3 contains 16 residues. Germline lookup yields CDR1 KGHSH and CDR2 LQKENI. This CDR3 is CASSPQAGASTGELFF. DNA for the CDR3: TGTGCCAGCTCACCACAGGCGGGAGCCTCAACCGGGGAGCTGTTTTTT.

The count of this clone is one. V and J are TRBV9 and TRBJ2-2; D is perhaps TRBD2 (5 bases). Germline-derived CDR1 and CDR2 are SGDLS and YYNGEE. Trimming stripped 0 bases from V and 4 bases from J, with 10 bases between. This CDR3 is 15 amino acids long. CDR3 nucleotides: TGTGCCAGCAGCGTAGGCGTAGGAGGCACCGGGGAGCTGTTTTTT. This sequence encodes CASSVGVGGTGELFF.

This chain connects TRBV2 to TRBJ2-5; tentative D call: TRBD2 (5 bases). The CDR3 sequence is 13 residues long. Germline assignment: CDR1 SNHLY and CDR2 FYNNEI. Trimming took off 3 bases at V and 4 bases at J, with 9 bases between the two ends. Written as DNA, the CDR3 is TGTGCCAGCAGTGATCTGGCGGGAGAGACCCAGTACTTC. Encoded protein: CASSDLAGETQYF.

There are a few counts of this clone. This chain connects TRBV6-6 to TRBJ2-7; tentatively, D is TRBD1 or TRBD2 (6 bases each). The CDR3 spans 14 residues. The V gene's germline CDR1 is MNHNY and CDR2 SVGAGI (reference sequence). V dropped 6 bases and J dropped 6 bases, with 18 bases sitting between them. The CDR3 region has the DNA TGTGCCAGCAGCCGAAGACAGGAGGGGATCGAGCAGTACTTC. It translates to CASSRRQEGIEQYF.

The chain recombines TRBV19 with TRBJ2-7; D may be TRBD1 (5 bases). The CDR3 loop spans 13 amino acids. V dropped 3 bases and J dropped 2 bases, with 8 bases sitting between them. Germline V gives CDR1 LNHDA, CDR2 SQIVND (reference sequence). The CDR3 is CASSIQGPYEQYF. CDR3 in DNA: TGTGCCAGTAGTATTCAGGGTCCCTACGAGCAGTACTTC.

The genes are TRBV2 and TRBJ1-5; D is unresolved. Germline CDR1 reads SNHLY; CDR2 reads FYNNEI. V was trimmed by 6 bases and J by 3 bases, leaving 9 bases between them. There are 13 residues in the CDR3. The chain's CDR3 is CASRRENNQPQHF. CDR3 nucleotide sequence: TGTGCCAGCAGACGGGAAAACAATCAGCCCCAGCATTTT.

Points on this clone: At one end the junction does not follow the germline gene, possibly because of a read error. The chain uses TRBV7-9 and TRBJ2-2, with 10 bases identical to TRBD2. CDR1 and CDR2 from the germline V gene are SEHNR and FQNEAQ (reference sequence). CDR3 length: 15 amino acids. DNA for the CDR3: TGTGACAGCAGTACCGGGACTAGCGACACCGGGGAGCTGTTTTTT. Translation gives CDSSTGTSDTGELFF.

The rearrangement links TRBV4-2 to TRBJ2-7; TRBD2 agrees at 7 bases. Germline CDR1 is LGHNA and CDR2 is YNFKEQ. V was pared by 3 bases and J by 0 bases, with 11 bases of the junction left unmatched. The CDR3 is 17 residues long. Here the CDR3 reads CASSQAMGRVSSYEQYF. Here the CDR3 DNA reads TGTGCCAGCAGCCAGGCAATGGGGAGGGTTAGCTCCTACGAGCAGTACTTC.

J is TRBJ2-3 and V is TRBV28; 10 bases align to TRBD2. The germline CDR1 and CDR2 sequences are MDHEN and SYDVKM. There are 15 residues in the CDR3. The trim removed 7 bases at V and 6 bases at J, leaving 10 bases unmatched. The CDR3 sequence: CASIRVLAGLDTQYF. In DNA, the CDR3 is TGTGCCAGCATCAGGGTACTAGCGGGATTGGATACGCAGTATTTT.

The chain carries TRBV27 and TRBJ1-2; tentative D call: TRBD1 (6 bases). V lost 4 bases and J 5 bases, leaving 14 bases between the germline ends. This CDR3 has 14 amino acids. Germline V lookup: CDR1 MNHEY, CDR2 SMNVEV (reference sequence). The CDR3 DNA follows: TGTGCCAGCAGTTCGATCCGACAGGCTTATGGCTACACCTTC. Amino acid sequence: CASSSIRQAYGYTF.

This chain links TRBV21-1 with TRBJ2-6; the table names TRBD2, a call not compared with the DNA. TRBV21-1 is assigned pseudogene status. The CDR3 contains 15 residues. The CDR3 spells CASSKGGPGANVLTF. CDR3 sequence (DNA): TGTGCCAGCAGCAAAGGAGGGCCTGGGGCCAACGTCCTGACTTTC.

This chain joins TRBV5-4 and TRBJ1-2; tentatively, D is TRBD1 (6 bases). There are 13 residues in the CDR3. From germline, CDR1 is SGHNT and CDR2 YYREEE (reference sequence). The V gene lost 9 bases and the J gene lost 3 bases, with 15 bases spanning the gap. CDR3 residues: CATQGGVDYGYTF. CDR3 nucleotides: TGTGCCACCCAAGGGGGAGTCGACTATGGCTACACCTTC.

This chain links TRBV10-3 with TRBJ2-1, with 7 bases that match TRBD2. Germline-derived CDR1 and CDR2 are ENHRY and SYGVKD. With 2 bases clipped from V and 7 bases from J, the junction kept 5 bases outside the gene matches. This CDR3 contains 14 residues. The CDR3 DNA reads TGTGCCATCAGTGAGGCCTCCGGGGGGAATGAGCAGTTCTTC. Translation gives CAISEASGGNEQFF.

This chain links TRBV27 with TRBJ1-1, with 7 nucleotides matching TRBD1. CDR3 length: 13 amino acids. J lost 5 bases, V lost 5 bases, and 5 bases had no gene match. Germline CDR1 and CDR2: MNHEY and SMNVEV (reference sequence). This CDR3 is CASSIKQGTEAFF. The CDR3 DNA is TGTGCCAGCAGTATAAAACAGGGGACTGAAGCTTTCTTT.